This T cell receptor beta chain was identified in a study of identical twins. Points from the study as a whole: Excess sharing between twins was weaker in beta out-of-frame sequences.

This clonotype was seen repeatedly, ten times or more. Its antigen remains unknown. V was shortened by 11 bases and J by 6 bases, with 26 bases between the two germline ends. This CDR3 is built from 16 residues. The germline gives CDR1 MNHNS, CDR2 SASEGT. TCRdb re-called the 5' RACE reads through MiXCR, storing one row per CDR3 protein. The sample carries hundreds of thousands of distinct CDR3 sequences, 21% recorded once. The same specimen was also included in a second study, on T cells expressing NK-cell markers. As that report states: Eight donors were sequenced, seven testing HCMV-seropositive and one testing seronegative. In a group of about six donors, dominant NKG2C+ clonotypes represented 1.0-7.0% of CD8+ T cells.

Sequenced sample: PBMCs. The V call is TRBV6-1, the J call TRBJ1-5; D gene uncertain. The receptor's source is a woman aged 18-29 years in good health. The CDR3 DNA is TGTGCCGGCTCTCCCAGGCAGTCGGGTGAGATTCAGCCCCAGCATTTT. Encoded protein: CAGSPRQSGEIQPQHF.